The T cell receptor (beta chain) under discussion was sequenced for a study of breast tumors, draining lymph nodes, adjacent tissues (dated by TCRdb to the mid-2010s). Looking at the study overall: Breast cancer patients provided tumor, adjacent nontumor tissue and axillary lymph nodes, and the study compared the TCR beta repertoires across these three sources. The study was designed to assess the relationships and possible T-cell exchange between tumor, surrounding tissue and draining lymph node repertoires in human breast cancer.

Measured from the cysteine to the phenylalanine, the CDR3 is 16 residues long. Only the CDR3 DNA stays, 48 bases, in frame from base 1. Via the germline V gene, CDR1 is MNHEY and CDR2 SVGAGI. Ends trimmed: V by 5 bases, J by 2 bases; bases unmatched to a gene: 7. In regard to this clonotype: No antigen is known for it. A single base separates this from a much larger clone, so it may be a read error.

Overall study results and their limits: Tumor and nontumor tissue repertoires were significantly more similar in luminal-like than in basal-like breast cancer. The conclusion that tumor T cells originate in lymph nodes was framed as consistent with a hypothesis rather than directly demonstrated. Tumor T-cell repertoires showed less diversity than lymph node repertoires and more diversity than nontumor tissue repertoires, and tumor T-cell repertoires showed preferential V and J gene usage. A scenario in which most tumor T cells derive from the lymph node and then expand within tumor tissue was judged to be consistent with the data.

Lymph node samples came from the axillary draining lymph nodes of breast cancer patients. TCRdb names Illumina HiSeq 2000 as the instrument used. Multiplex PCR amplification was used to build the TCR beta chain libraries. High-throughput sequencing was used to analyze the amplified TCR beta chain products. TCRdb trimmed public reads at Q25 via fastp, called clones via MiXCR and kept in-frame beta chains. Entries that share a CDR3 protein sequence are merged under the most common genes and DNA. The sample contains 85,000 to 130,000 distinct CDR3 sequences, around 30% of them found a single time. The ten biggest clones cover about 6% of the sample.

Material: axillary lymph node tissue. The sequence was obtained from a female donor with breast cancer. Some clones in this sample may be carry-over from other donors' samples. This chain joins TRBV6-5 to TRBJ2-1; TRBD2 agrees with 9 junctional bases. The CDR3 here reads CASSHSPSGAYNEQFF. The DNA sequence is TGTGCCAGCAGTCATTCGCCTAGCGGGGCCTACAATGAGCAGTTCTTC.